This record covers a single T cell receptor beta chain. One end of the junction does not line up with germline, which may come from a read error. The data stem from a study of blood T cell repertoires in COVID-19. Study summary: The United States, Italy and Spain were the sources of the acute and convalescent COVID-19 samples. The cDNA or gDNA used as material had been derived from T cells, B-cell-depleted T cells, or PBMCs.

In the original processing: Cell counts per sample came from amplifying reference gene primers. The repertoire was sequenced with immunoSEQ multiplex PCR; TCRdb's copy has only in-frame clones and lacks some. V and J calls plus clone size are reproduced from that table; the DNA served to infer D and trimming. The table shows 110,000 to 150,000 clones, with about 86% occurring only once. The CDR3 has 15 amino acids. Germline V gene sequence: CDR1 MGHRA, CDR2 YSYEKL. V gene TRBV4-1 combines with J gene TRBJ2-5; 7 bases agree with TRBD1. Source material: peripheral blood. This TCR came from a human donor in a cohort sampled during active COVID-19. CDR3 bases: TGCGCCAGCAGCGAAGGGACAGCCGACCAGGAGACCCAGTACTTC. Protein product: CASSEGTADQETQYF.